This T cell receptor (beta chain) is from a study of blood T cell repertoires in COVID-19. Study details: The samples span acute and convalescent COVID-19 from the United States, Italy and Spain. T cells, B-cell-depleted T cells, or PBMCs supplied cDNA or gDNA.

Losses at the gene ends were 1 base for V and 6 bases for J; bases not matched to a gene: 2. CDR1 SGHDN and CDR2 FVKESK come from the germline V gene. This CDR3 comprises 15 residues. Authors' processing steps: Scientists estimated how many nucleated cells there were by amplifying reference gene primers. This table comes from immunoSEQ multiplex PCR, and its TCRdb copy is limited to in-frame clones, with some not included. Clone size and the V and J calls come from that table; the DNA yielded D and trimming. The sample yields around 170,000 clones, 65% to 90% seen once. The sample consisted of peripheral blood. This rearrangement joins TRBV14 to TRBJ1-4; TRBD1 aligns across 10 bases. The sequence came from a human donor in a cohort sampled during active COVID-19. CDR3 sequence: CASSQAGTGDEKLFF. The DNA for the CDR3 is TGTGCCAGCAGCCAAGCCGGGACAGGGGATGAAAAACTGTTTTTT.